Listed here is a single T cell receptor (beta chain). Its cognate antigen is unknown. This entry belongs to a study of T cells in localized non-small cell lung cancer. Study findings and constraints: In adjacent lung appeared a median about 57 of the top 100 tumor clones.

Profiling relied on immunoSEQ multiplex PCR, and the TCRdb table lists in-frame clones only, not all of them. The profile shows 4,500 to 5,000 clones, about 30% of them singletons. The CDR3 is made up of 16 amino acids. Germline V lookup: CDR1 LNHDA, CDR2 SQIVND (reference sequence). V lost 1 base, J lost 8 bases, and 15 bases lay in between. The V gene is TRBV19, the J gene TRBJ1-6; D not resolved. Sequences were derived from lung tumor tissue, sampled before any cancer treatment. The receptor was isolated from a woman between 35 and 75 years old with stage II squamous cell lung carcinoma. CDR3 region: CASSIGGGRLDSPLHF. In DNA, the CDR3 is TGTGCCAGTAGTATAGGGGGAGGCCGGTTGGATTCACCCCTCCACTTT. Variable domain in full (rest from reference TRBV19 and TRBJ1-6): DGGITQSPKYLFRKEGQNVTLSCEQNLNHDAMYWYRQDPGQGLRLIYYSQIVNDFQKGDIAEGYSVSREKKESFPLTVTSAQKNPTAFYLCASSIGGGRLDSPLHFGNGTRLTVT.